This T cell receptor beta chain is from a study of patients and donors after allogeneic stem cell transplantation. This CDR3 is 12 amino acids long. Trimming at V came to 10 bases and at J to 5 bases, leaving 5 bases not matched to a gene. The germline CDR1 and CDR2 sequences are MNHEY and SVGEGT. Using its own MiXCR run on the RT-PCR reads, TCRdb lists one record per CDR3 protein. The profile shows some 960,000 distinct CDR3 sequences, 15% to 20% of them singletons. The chain uses TRBV6-2 or TRBV6-3 and TRBJ1-1; 9 bases line up with TRBD1. The receptor comes from a human donor who was either an allogeneic HSCT recipient or a stem cell or donor lymphocyte infusion donor (not recorded which). It is not recorded whose cells these are; they may come from a transplant donor. Material for sequencing was blood, either unsorted or a sorted T cell fraction (not recorded which). Here the CDR3 reads CATTTGGTEAFF. As DNA, the CDR3 is TGTGCCACCACGACAGGGGGGACTGAAGCTTTCTTT.